This TCR beta chain was obtained from a study of control samples from healthy donors and cancer patients. Sequenced by immunoSEQ multiplex PCR; TCRdb stores in-frame clones only, minus some. The repertoire holds some 99,000 clones, with about nine tenths as singletons. The V end lost 3 bases, the J end lost 7 bases, and 9 bases lay between the germline ends. CDR1 and CDR2 (germline): LGHNT, FRNRAP. The CDR3 runs 12 residues. Sequences were obtained from blood. V usage is TRBV12-5 and J usage is TRBJ1-2; D is ambiguous. This clonotype originated in a human donor in good health. The donor label of this sample is uncertain. This CDR3 is CASGFRLIGYTF. As DNA, the CDR3 is TGTGCTAGTGGTTTTCGACTTATTGGCTACACCTTC.